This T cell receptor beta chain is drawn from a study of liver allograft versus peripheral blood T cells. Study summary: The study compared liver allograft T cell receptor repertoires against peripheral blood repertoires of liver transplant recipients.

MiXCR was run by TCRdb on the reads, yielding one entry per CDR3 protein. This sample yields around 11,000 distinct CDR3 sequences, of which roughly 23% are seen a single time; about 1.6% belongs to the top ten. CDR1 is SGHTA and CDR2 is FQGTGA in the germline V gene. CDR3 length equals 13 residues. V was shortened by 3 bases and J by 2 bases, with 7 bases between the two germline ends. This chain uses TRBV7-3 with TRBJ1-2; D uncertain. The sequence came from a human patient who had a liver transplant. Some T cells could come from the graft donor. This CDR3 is CASSLVENYGYTF. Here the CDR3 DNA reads TGTGCCAGCAGCTTGGTAGAAAACTATGGCTACACCTTC.